This record covers a single TCR beta chain. What it binds is not known. The sample comes from a study of blood T cells in healthy people across ages. It was with a sample-barcoded 5' primer and a J-beta primer mix that a second PCR of roughly 6 to 12 cycles was run. The authors tagged each cDNA molecule using a template-switch adaptor with 12 random nucleotides. MiXCR, run by TCRdb on the 5' RACE reads, gives a single entry per CDR3 protein. This table has around 990,000 distinct CDR3 sequences, approximately 25% appearing once. The CDR3 extends over 16 amino acids. V was trimmed by 3 bases and J by 3 bases, leaving 17 bases between them. Looked up from germline, CDR1 is SNHLY and CDR2 is FYNNEI. Study-wide findings and caveats: Whereas aged donors had fewer naive CD4+ cells, long-lived donors had more of them and higher diversity. The study lacked donor CMV status, which possibly confounded expanded clonotype changes.

These same data were also listed under a study on T cells of mothers and their children. Per that paper: Each child contributed approximately 2.9 million TCR beta CDR3 reads, while each mother contributed over 8 million.

The V and J genes are TRBV2 and TRBJ1-1, with D possibly TRBD1 on 5 matching bases. The sample was blood. The receptor comes from a girl aged 2 to 9 in good health. The CDR3 here is CASSEVRGGVDTEAFF. CDR3 nucleotides: TGTGCCAGCAGTGAGGTTCGGGGAGGGGTTGACACTGAAGCTTTCTTT.